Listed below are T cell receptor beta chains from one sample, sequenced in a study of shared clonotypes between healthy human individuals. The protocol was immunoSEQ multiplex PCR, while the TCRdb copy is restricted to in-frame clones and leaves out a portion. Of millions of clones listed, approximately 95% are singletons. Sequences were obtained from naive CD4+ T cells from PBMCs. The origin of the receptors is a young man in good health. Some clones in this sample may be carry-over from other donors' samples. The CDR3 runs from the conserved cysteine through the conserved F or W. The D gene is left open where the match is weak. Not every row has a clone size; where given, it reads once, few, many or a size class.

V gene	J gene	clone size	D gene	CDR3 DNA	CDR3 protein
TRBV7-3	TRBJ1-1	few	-	TGTGCCAGCAGCTCCGGGTCGGGTGAAGCTTTCTTT	CASSSGSGEAFF
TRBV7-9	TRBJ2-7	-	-	TGTGCCAGCAGCTTAGTAGATCCCCCCTACGAGCAGTACTTC	CASSLVDPPYEQYF
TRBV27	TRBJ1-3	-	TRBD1	TGTGCCAGCAGCTGGACAGGGTCTGGAAACACCATATATTTT	CASSWTGSGNTIYF
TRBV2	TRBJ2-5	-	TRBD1	TGTGCCAGCAGGACAGGGACGGGGGAGACCCAGTACTTC	CASRTGTGETQYF
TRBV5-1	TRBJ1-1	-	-	TGCGCCAGCAGCTTGGGTGGGCAGCCGAGCACTGAAGCTTTCTTT	CASSLGGQPSTEAFF
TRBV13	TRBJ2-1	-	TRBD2	TGTGCCAGCAGCTTAGGGCTAGCGGGAGGGCCCGGTGAGCAGTTCTTC	CASSLGLAGGPGEQFF
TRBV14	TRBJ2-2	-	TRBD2	TGTGCCAGTGCCGGACTAGCGGGAGTTACCGGGGAGCTGTTTTTT	CASAGLAGVTGELFF
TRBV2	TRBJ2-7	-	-	TGTGCCAGCAGCGGTAGCGGCTACGAGCAGTACTTC	CASSGSGYEQYF
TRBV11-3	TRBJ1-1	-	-	TGTGCCAGCAGCTTTAGCCGGGACACTGAAGCTTTCTTT	CASSFSRDTEAFF
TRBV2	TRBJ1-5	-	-	TGTGCCAGCAGTGAAGACGCTTCTTGGGAGCCCCAGCATTTT	CASSEDASWEPQHF
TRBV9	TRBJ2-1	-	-	TGTGCCAGCAGCGTAGGGGCAGAGTACAATGAGCAGTTCTTC	CASSVGAEYNEQFF
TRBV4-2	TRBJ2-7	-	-	TGTGCCAGCAGCCAAGTCAACGGGAACTACGTCAGGGAGCAGTACTTC	CASSQVNGNYVREQYF
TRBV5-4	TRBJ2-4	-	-	TGTGCCAGCAGCTCTGCTTCAGGGGTCCAAAACATTCAGTACTTC	CASSSASGVQNIQYF
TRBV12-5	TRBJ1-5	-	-	TGTGCTAGTGGAACTGGGGGTGATCAGCCCCAGCATTTT	CASGTGGDQPQHF
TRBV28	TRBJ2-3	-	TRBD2	TGTGCCAGCAGTACTAGCGGGGAGCTGTATACGCAGTATTTT	CASSTSGELYTQYF
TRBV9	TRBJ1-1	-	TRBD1	TGTGCCAGCAGCGTAGGGGACAGGGGGTCGACTGAAGCTTTCTTT	CASSVGDRGSTEAFF
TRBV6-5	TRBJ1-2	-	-	TGTGCCAGCAGTTACTCACGGGGGGTCTACGGCTACACCTTC	CASSYSRGVYGYTF
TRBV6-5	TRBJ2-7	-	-	TGTGCCAGCAGTTCTTGGCCAGAGCAGTACTTC	CASSSWPEQYF
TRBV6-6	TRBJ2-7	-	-	TGTGCCAGCAGACCTACCCTTGACAGATACGAGCAGTACTTC	CASRPTLDRYEQYF
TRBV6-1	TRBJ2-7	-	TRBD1	TGTGCCAGCAGTGAAACGGAGGTCCTGGGGACAGGGCGCTACGAGCAGTACTTC	CASSETEVLGTGRYEQYF
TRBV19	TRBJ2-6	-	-	TGTGCCAGCAGCCGCTTAGGCTCTGGGGCCAACGTCCTGACTTTC	CASSRLGSGANVLTF
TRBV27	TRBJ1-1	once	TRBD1	TGTGCCAGCAGATACTCCCGGGGACAGGGGGCAGGGAACACTGAAGCTTTCTTT	CASRYSRGQGAGNTEAFF
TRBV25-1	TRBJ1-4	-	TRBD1	TGTGCCAGCAGCGTCCAGGGGGTCGGCGCAACTAATGAAAAACTGTTTTTT	CASSVQGVGATNEKLFF
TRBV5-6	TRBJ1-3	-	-	TGTGCCAGCAGCTTTGGCAGAGGAAACACCATATATTTT	CASSFGRGNTIYF
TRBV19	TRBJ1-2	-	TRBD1	TGTGCCAGTAGTATCGGACAGGCACCCTATGGCTACACCTTC	CASSIGQAPYGYTF
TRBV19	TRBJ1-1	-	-	TGTGCCAGTAAGCCCAGGGAGGGCGACACTGAAGCTTTCTTT	CASKPREGDTEAFF
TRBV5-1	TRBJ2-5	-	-	TGCGCCAGCAGCTTGTCACCCCAAGAGACCCAGTACTTC	CASSLSPQETQYF
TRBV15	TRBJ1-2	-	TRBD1	TGTGCCACCAGCAGAGTAACCCCGGGACAGGGGGCGGGTGGCTACACCTTC	CATSRVTPGQGAGGYTF
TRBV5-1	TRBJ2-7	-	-	TGCGCCAGCAGCCCTGGCGGGAATACCTACGAGCAGTACTTC	CASSPGGNTYEQYF
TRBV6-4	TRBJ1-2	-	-	TGTGCCAGCTCCCCTACGGGGGGAAGGGGCTACACCTTC	CASSPTGGRGYTF
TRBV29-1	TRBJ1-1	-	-	TGCAGCGTTCGGATTGGCGGGGGCTGGGAGAACACTGAAGCTTTCTTT	CSVRIGGGWENTEAFF
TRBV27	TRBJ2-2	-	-	TGTGCCAGCAGTTTAGGGAGAAACACCGGGGAGCTGTTTTTT	CASSLGRNTGELFF
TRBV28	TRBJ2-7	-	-	TGTGCCAGCAGTTTTCGTACCTGGGAGCAGTACTTC	CASSFRTWEQYF
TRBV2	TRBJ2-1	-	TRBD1	TGTGCCAGCAGGAGACAGGGGTCCTACAATGAGCAGTTCTTC	CASRRQGSYNEQFF
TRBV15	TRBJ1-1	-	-	TGTGCCACCAGCAGGCCCCGGTTGGGGGGGACTGAAGCTTTCTTT	CATSRPRLGGTEAFF
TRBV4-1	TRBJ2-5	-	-	TGCGCCAGCAGCCAAGGTGGGTCCTACCAAGAGACCCAGTACTTC	CASSQGGSYQETQYF
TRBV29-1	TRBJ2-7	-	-	TGCAGCGTTTTTAGCGGAAATACCTACGAGCAGTACTTC	CSVFSGNTYEQYF